This TCR beta chain was identified in a study of T cells in Graves' hyperthyroidism and ophthalmopathy. In its sample, this clonotype was seen many times. The V end lost 4 bases, the J end lost 6 bases, and 24 bases lay between the germline ends. Germline CDR1 is SGHTA and CDR2 is FQGNSA. The CDR3 is 17 residues long. There were TCR beta CDR3 regions amplified from RNA transcripts. A set of HTBI primers served as the primers for a first-round RT-PCR of the TCR CDR3. A single record per CDR3 protein comes from TCRdb applying MiXCR to the multiplex PCR reads. The sample contains 250,000 or so distinct CDR3 sequences, over 12% of which appear only once.

The sequence came from a woman aged 45-60 years with Graves' hyperthyroidism that later progressed to Graves' ophthalmopathy. This chain uses TRBV7-2 with TRBJ1-2; D perhaps matches TRBD1 (6 bases). Input material: blood. The CDR3 reads CASSSQILIRGSDGYTF. DNA for the CDR3: TGTGCCAGCAGCTCCCAGATCCTGATCAGGGGATCTGATGGCTACACCTTC.